This is a list of T cell receptor beta chains from one sample in a study of T cell changes during pregnancy in multiple sclerosis. Some clones are missing from TCRdb's copy, which holds only in-frame ones; the method was immunoSEQ multiplex PCR. The table includes under 70,000 clones, approximately 92% detected once. The starting material was peripheral blood, obtained in the third trimester of pregnancy. These receptors all stem from a female donor in good health, enrolled as a control in a pregnancy study. Each CDR3 is given with its conserved first and last residue. The order of the fields is V gene, clone size, CDR3 length, J gene, D gene, CDR3 DNA, CDR3 protein. The D gene is left open where the match is weak. Some rows have no size entry. The others give once, few or many, or a class for an expanded clone.

>TRBV6-4|NA|13|TRBJ2-2|NA
TGTGCCAGCAGTGCCCAGCAGGCCGGGGAGCTGTTTTTT
CASSAQQAGELFF
>TRBV7-9|NA|13|TRBJ2-2|NA
TGTGCCAGCACGGAGACGAACACCGGGGAGCTGTTTTTT
CASTETNTGELFF
>TRBV11-2|NA|14|TRBJ2-1|NA
TGTGCCAGCAGCCGGCGGGACTTCTACAATGAGCAGTTCTTC
CASSRRDFYNEQFF
>TRBV10-3|NA|18|TRBJ2-1|TRBD2
TGTGCCATCAGTGAGTTGGAACTAAGCGGGAGGGCCTACAATGAGCAGTTCTTC
CAISELELSGRAYNEQFF
>TRBV5-4|NA|14|TRBJ1-1|NA
TGTGCCAGCAGCTTGCCTCAGGGTCGTACTGAAGCTTTCTTT
CASSLPQGRTEAFF
>TRBV28|once|14|TRBJ1-5|TRBD1
TGTGCCAGCAGTTCAGCAGGGGGAGGTCCGGCCCAGCATTTT
CASSSAGGGPAQHF
>TRBV5-6|NA|17|TRBJ2-2|TRBD2
TGTGCCAGCAGCTTCGGACTAGCGGGACGGAACACCGGGGAGCTGTTTTTT
CASSFGLAGRNTGELFF
>TRBV7-3|NA|13|TRBJ1-1|NA
TGTGCCAGCAGCTGGGGGGGAAACACTGAAGCTTTCTTT
CASSWGGNTEAFF
>TRBV11-1|once|17|TRBJ2-7|NA
TGTGCCAGCAGCTTACGACTTGCGTTGGGGCTACCGGGCGAGCAGTACTTC
CASSLRLALGLPGEQYF
>TRBV21-1|NA|15|TRBJ2-7|NA
TGTGCCAGCAGCGCGTCTAACAGGGGTATGAGCGAGCAGTACTTC
CASSASNRGMSEQYF
>TRBV19|NA|19|TRBJ2-1|TRBD2
TGTGCCAGTAGTACGGGACTAGCGGGAAGATTCAGCTCCTACAATGAGCAGTTCTTC
CASSTGLAGRFSSYNEQFF
>TRBV9|once|15|TRBJ2-7|NA
TGTGCCAGCAGCGTAGATCTCGGGGGTGACTACGAGCAGTACTTC
CASSVDLGGDYEQYF
>TRBV29-1|NA|12|TRBJ2-7|NA
TGCAGCGTCCTACTTGGCGGCGGTGGGCAGTACTTC
CSVLLGGGGQYF
>TRBV5-1|NA|16|TRBJ2-2|TRBD2
TGCGCCAGCGACCTAGCGGGAGGGCTGAACACCGGGGAGCTGTTTTTT
CASDLAGGLNTGELFF
>TRBV30|NA|15|TRBJ1-5|NA
TGTGCCTGGAGTGTAGGGACATCGAGCAATCAGCCCCAGCATTTT
CAWSVGTSSNQPQHF
>TRBV18|NA|17|TRBJ1-3|TRBD1
TGTGCCAGCTCACATAGGAAGGGACAGATCTCTGGAAACACCATATATTTT
CASSHRKGQISGNTIYF
>TRBV6-1|NA|13|TRBJ1-1|NA
TGTGCCAGCAGTGAATTCAGGGCGGAGGGAGCTTTCTTT
CASSEFRAEGAFF
>TRBV18|NA|17|TRBJ2-2|NA
TGTGCCAGCTCGCCAGCTATAGGAGCCGCGAACACCGGGGAGCTGTTTTTT
CASSPAIGAANTGELFF
>TRBV5-1|medium-sized|14|TRBJ2-5|TRBD2
TGCGCCAGCAGCTTCGCAGCGGGGGGGCCTGCCCAGTACTTC
CASSFAAGGPAQYF
>TRBV7-2|NA|15|TRBJ2-7|TRBD2
TGTGCCAGCAGCTTAGGTCCGGGAGGAGTCTACGAGCAGTACTTC
CASSLGPGGVYEQYF
>TRBV30|NA|13|TRBJ2-7|NA
TGTGCCTGGAGAAAACAACTAGCTGGTGAGCAGTACTTC
CAWRKQLAGEQYF
>TRBV10-3|NA|15|TRBJ1-3|NA
TGTGCCATCAGTGGGGGCGACTTCTCTGGAAACACCATATATTTT
CAISGGDFSGNTIYF
>TRBV29-1|NA|15|TRBJ2-5|TRBD1
TGCAGCGTTCCGGACATAACCAGGGGGCCTGAGACCCAGTACTTC
CSVPDITRGPETQYF